This TCR beta chain was identified in a study of T-cell reconstitution after alpha-beta-depleted transplantation in children. A note on this clonotype: Its antigen is not known.

Unique molecular identifiers were built into the TCRbeta library. MiXCR, run by TCRdb on the PCR reads, gives a single entry per CDR3 protein. The sample contains about 980,000 distinct CDR3 sequences, 25% to 35% of which appear only once. The CDR3 has 15 residues. Germline loops: CDR1 SGHTA, CDR2 FQGNSA. V lost 5 bases and J lost 2, with 16 bases in between. Study outcomes and limitations: Several patients had high TCRbeta diversity at day 60; it came from surviving recipient T cells and thymic progenitors.

This sequence originates from a boy in the first two years of life who had a stem cell transplant for SCID, so the T cells may come from the graft donor. V gene TRBV7-2 combines with J gene TRBJ2-7; the D is unclear. Source: PBMCs, mostly from graft donor cells, taken 360 days after TCRalphabeta/CD19-depleted stem cell transplant. CDR3 in DNA: TGTGCCAGCAGCCCCCCGGGTCATTCTCCCTACGAGCAGTACTTC. This translates into CASSPPGHSPYEQYF.